What follows are 30 T cell receptor beta chains derived from one specimen sequenced in a study of OX40 agonist ivuxolimab in advanced cancers. Data came from immunoSEQ multiplex PCR; TCRdb stores just in-frame clones and leaves some out. The table includes about 38,000 clones, 70% to 90% detected once. The sequenced sample was CD4+ or CD8+ T cells sorted from blood, obtained in a trial of the OX40 agonist ivuxolimab. The receptors were gathered from an adult with an advanced solid tumor such as melanoma, head and neck, liver or kidney cancer.

This sequence joins TRBV19 and TRBJ2-3; TRBD1 matches at 11 bases. Germline loops: CDR1 LNHDA, CDR2 SQIVND (reference sequence). With 5 bases clipped from V and 3 bases from J, the junction kept 4 bases outside the gene matches. This CDR3 comprises 15 residues. The CDR3 bases are TGTGCCAGTAGTGCCCGGGACAGGGGGACAGATACGCAGTATTTT. Translating it yields CASSARDRGTDTQYF.

The chain joins TRBV28 to TRBJ2-7; D may correspond to TRBD1 or TRBD2 (5 bases each). Trimming shortened V by 3 bases and J by 1 base, and 22 bases separated the two germline ends. The germline CDR1 and CDR2 sequences are MDHEN and SYDVKM. CDR3 length: 18 residues. In nucleotides, the CDR3 is TGTGCCAGCAGTTTTTACCCACTGGGGGACGTAAGATCCTACGAGCAGTACTTC. This encodes CASSFYPLGDVRSYEQYF.

This clone showed up just once. This chain joins TRBV5-4 and TRBJ1-5; TRBD1 aligns across 8 bases. Germline V gene lookup returns CDR1 SGHNT and CDR2 YYREEE (reference sequence). V dropped 4 bases and J dropped 7; count of bases not matched to a gene: 19. The CDR3 extends over 18 amino acids. CDR3 region: CASSQEPSGQGARQPQHF. The CDR3 DNA reads TGTGCCAGCAGCCAAGAACCTTCGGGGCAGGGGGCTCGACAGCCCCAGCATTTT. The full variable domain, with the rest looked up from reference TRBV5-4 and TRBJ1-5, is ETGVTQSPTHLIKTRGQQVTLRCSSQSGHNTVSWYQQALGQGPQFIFQYYREEENGRGNFPPRFSGLQFPNYSSELNVNALELDDSALYLCASSQEPSGQGARQPQHFGDGTRLSIL.

The rearrangement uses TRBV7-2 and TRBJ1-5, with D uncertain. CDR1 and CDR2 from the germline V gene are SGHTA and FQGNSA. Trimming left V 3 bases short and J 3 bases short, with 6 bases between. The CDR3 spans 13 residues. The CDR3, as DNA: TGTGCCAGCAGCTTTCACAACAATCAGCCCCAGCATTTT. Translated: CASSFHNNQPQHF.

The chain employs TRBV5-6 and TRBJ2-1; D assignment may be TRBD1 or TRBD2 (6 bases each). Germline CDR1 is SGHDT and CDR2 is YYEEEE. The CDR3 covers 16 residues. V lost 4 bases and J lost 6, with 20 bases in between. CDR3 loop: CASSAKGDLARNEQFF. Written as DNA, the CDR3 is TGTGCCAGCAGCGCCAAGGGGGACCTAGCGCGCAATGAGCAGTTCTTC.

This clone was counted only a few times. The chain recombines TRBV10-3 with TRBJ2-7; 7 bases line up with TRBD1. J was trimmed by 3 bases and V by 0 bases; bases with no gene match: 2. From germline, CDR1 is ENHRY and CDR2 SYGVKD. The CDR3 spans 14 residues. The CDR3 nucleotides are TGTGCCATCAGTGAGTCAACAGGGGACTACGAGCAGTACTTC. This translates into CAISESTGDYEQYF.

The chain is built from TRBV19 and TRBJ2-3; either TRBD1 or TRBD2 may supply D (5 bases each). Germline CDR1 LNHDA, CDR2 SQIVND (reference sequence). This CDR3 comprises 15 residues. The V gene lost 5 bases and the J gene lost 6 bases, with 18 bases spanning the gap. The CDR3 reads CASSDRDAGSDTQYF. The CDR3 nucleotides read TGTGCCAGTAGTGACCGGGACGCCGGCTCCGATACGCAGTATTTT.

The V gene is TRBV10-3, the J gene TRBJ1-5, with D maybe TRBD1 (5 bases). This CDR3 region has 15 residues. CDR1 ENHRY and CDR2 SYGVKD come from the germline V gene. The ends were cut back, 3 bases at V and 6 bases at J, with 15 bases in the middle. CDR3 sequence reads: CAISEEMSGTQPQHF. CDR3 DNA: TGTGCCATCAGTGAAGAAATGTCGGGGACTCAGCCCCAGCATTTT.

This chain uses TRBV2 with TRBJ2-3, with 12 bases that match TRBD2. Germline values: CDR1 SNHLY, CDR2 FYNNEI. The length of the CDR3 is 14 residues. V lost 10 bases and J lost 5; bases outside the gene matches: 7. CDR3 loop: CATWTSGDQDTQYF. CDR3 sequence (DNA): TGTGCCACCTGGACTAGCGGGGATCAAGATACGCAGTATTTT.

The rearrangement uses TRBV11-2 and TRBJ2-3; D unresolved. The length of the CDR3 is 16 residues. The germline V gene has CDR1 SGHAT and CDR2 FQNNGV. V was clipped by 5 bases and J by 0 bases, with 15 bases between them. CDR3 nucleotides: TGTGCCAGCAGCGGCCAACTGTTATCTAGCACAGATACGCAGTATTTT. Its translation is CASSGQLLSSTDTQYF. The entire variable domain, with the rest obtained from reference TRBV11-2 and TRBJ2-3, is as follows: EAGVAQSPRYKIIEKRQSVAFWCNPISGHATLYWYQQILGQGPKLLIQFQNNGVVDDSQLPKDRFSAERLKGVDSTLKIQPAKLEDSAVYLCASSGQLLSSTDTQYFGPGTRLTVL.

The chain has TRBV29-1 and TRBJ2-3; possibly TRBD2 for D (6 bases). The CDR3 has 15 amino acids. Deletions cut 6 bases from V and 2 bases from J, with 18 bases between. Looked up from germline, CDR1 is SQVTM and CDR2 is ANQGSEA. The CDR3 region has the DNA TGCAGCGTGCGGGGAGGACGACTATCCACAGATACGCAGTATTTT. As protein: CSVRGGRLSTDTQYF.

V is TRBV2 and J is TRBJ2-5, with 11 bases fitting TRBD2. V shed 6 bases and J 1 base; nucleotides not matched to a gene: 7. The CDR3 covers 16 residues. CDR1 and CDR2 (germline): SNHLY, FYNNEI. CDR3 sequence: CASRDGTSGSQETQYF. CDR3 bases: TGTGCCAGCAGGGATGGGACTAGCGGTTCCCAAGAGACCCAGTACTTC.

The chain links TRBV7-8 to TRBJ2-5, with TRBD2 as a possible D gene (5 bases). Trimming shortened V by 5 bases and J by 5 bases, and 9 bases separated the two germline ends. Per germline, CDR1 SGHVS and CDR2 FQNEAQ. The CDR3 length is 12 residues. In DNA form, the CDR3 reads TGTGCCAGCAGCCGGGGTTTGGAGACCCAGTACTTC. Translated, it gives CASSRGLETQYF.

This chain joins TRBV11-1 and TRBJ2-7, with 12 bases matching TRBD1. The V gene end was trimmed by 5 bases and the J gene end by 6 bases; junction bases not matched to a gene: 8. Per germline, CDR1 SGHAT and CDR2 FQDESV (reference sequence). This CDR3 contains 15 residues. DNA of the CDR3: TGTGCCAGCAGCCGACCGGGACAGGGGGCTTTCGAGCAGTACTTC. Amino acids: CASSRPGQGAFEQYF.

This chain uses TRBV5-1 with TRBJ2-2; D may be TRBD1 or TRBD2 (5 bases each). V was trimmed by 3 bases and J by 0 bases, leaving 9 bases between them. The germline gives CDR1 SGHRS, CDR2 YFSETQ. The CDR3 contains 15 residues. Here the CDR3 DNA reads TGCGCCAGCAGCTGGGACGGAACGAACACCGGGGAGCTGTTTTTT. Its protein product is CASSWDGTNTGELFF.

CDR3 loop: CASSTGQGNLYGYTF. For the CDR3, the DNA is TGTGCCAGCAGCACCGGACAGGGAAATCTCTATGGCTACACCTTC. This sequence joins TRBV5-4 and TRBJ1-2, with TRBD1 identical over 8 bases. V lost 4 bases, J lost 4 bases, and 9 bases stayed unmatched. CDR3 size: 15 residues. Germline loops: CDR1 SGHNT, CDR2 YYREEE (reference sequence).

The chain uses TRBV11-2 and TRBJ2-5, with no clear D. This CDR3 is built from 11 residues. V lost 3 bases and J 6 bases, leaving 5 bases between the germline ends. Per the germline V gene, CDR1 is SGHAT and CDR2 is FQNNGV. CDR3 loop: CASSFGKTQYF. The CDR3 bases are TGTGCCAGCAGCTTTGGGAAGACCCAGTACTTC.

The V call is TRBV28, the J call TRBJ1-1; D gene ambiguous. The CDR3 spans 14 residues. V shed 8 bases and J shed 0 bases, with 13 bases lying between them. Germline V CDR1 and CDR2: MDHEN, SYDVKM. The DNA for the CDR3 is TGTGCCAGCTCCCGACTGACGGTGAACACTGAAGCTTTCTTT. This gives the protein CASSRLTVNTEAFF. The variable domain in full, completed from reference TRBV28 and TRBJ1-1, reads DVKVTQSSRYLVKRTGEKVFLECVQDMDHENMFWYRQDPGLGLRLIYFSYDVKMKEKGDIPEGYSVSREKKERFSLILESASTNQTSMYLCASSRLTVNTEAFFGQGTRLTVV.

J is TRBJ2-2 and V is TRBV11-2; D may correspond to TRBD1 or TRBD2 (6 bases each). This CDR3 spans 14 amino acids. With 2 bases removed from V and 6 bases from J, the gap between germline ends came to 10 bases. CDR1 and CDR2 from the germline V gene are SGHAT and FQNNGV. The CDR3 DNA reads as TGTGCCAGCAGCTTATGGGGGGCCGCCGGGGAGCTGTTTTTT. It codes for CASSLWGAAGELFF.

The CDR3 DNA reads as TGTGCCAGCAGACGGGCCCGGACATCACGGAATCAGCCCCAGCATTTT. Protein product: CASRRARTSRNQPQHF. The gene calls are TRBV7-2 and TRBJ1-5; a possible D gene is TRBD1 (5 bases). The CDR3 contains 16 residues. V lost 6 bases, J lost 4 bases, and 19 bases lay in between. Germline CDR1 SGHTA, CDR2 FQGNSA.

The chain uses TRBV2 and TRBJ2-5; D remains unclear. The DNA end is a closer match to TRBJ2-7, so the J assignment may be wrong. The CDR3 sequence is 12 residues long. Germline CDR1 is SNHLY and CDR2 is FYNNEI. The CDR3 nucleotides read TGTGCCAGCAGTGCCCGTTCCTACGAGCAGTACTTC. Its translation: CASSARSYEQYF.

The chain recombines TRBV19 with TRBJ2-1; D ambiguous. CDR1 and CDR2 from the germline V gene are LNHDA and SQIVND (reference sequence). The CDR3 has 13 amino acids. The ends were cut back, 7 bases at V and 7 bases at J, with 14 bases in the middle. CDR3 sequence: CASNRRPENEQFF. CDR3 nucleotides: TGTGCCAGTAATCGTCGACCTGAGAATGAGCAGTTCTTC.

The V gene is TRBV30, the J gene TRBJ2-1; TRBD2 matches at 13 bases. The CDR3 length is 15 residues. Germline V CDR1 and CDR2: GTSNPN, SVGIG (reference sequence). J gave up 7 bases and V 5 bases, and 8 bases lay outside the gene matches. Here the CDR3 reads CAWLPGLAGVNEQFF. The CDR3 nucleotides are TGTGCCTGGCTCCCCGGACTAGCGGGAGTTAATGAGCAGTTCTTC. Based on the CDR3 plus reference TRBV30 and TRBJ2-1, the full variable domain is SQTIHQWPATLVQPVGSPLSLECTVEGTSNPNLYWYRQAAGRGLQLLFYSVGIGQISSEVPQNLSASRPQDRQFILSSKKLLLSDSGFYLCAWLPGLAGVNEQFFGPGTRLTVL.

This chain connects TRBV30 to TRBJ2-7, with TRBD1 matching over 12 bases. V was pared by 3 bases and J by 8 bases, with 8 bases of the junction left unmatched. This CDR3 has 14 residues. Germline V gives CDR1 GTSNPN, CDR2 SVGIG (reference sequence). CDR3 nucleotides: TGTGCCTGGAGACCCTGGGACAGGGGGCCCCAGCAGTACTTC. Its translation: CAWRPWDRGPQQYF.

The chain is built from TRBV6-1 and TRBJ1-6; D is undetermined. Germline values: CDR1 MNHNS, CDR2 SASEGT. Trimming stripped 2 bases from V and 10 bases from J, with 6 bases between. This CDR3 is 12 amino acids long. CDR3 residues: CASSELWSPLHF. The CDR3 DNA reads TGTGCCAGCAGTGAACTGTGGTCACCCCTCCACTTT.

The CDR3 bases are TGTGCCTTGGGACAGAACACAGATACGCAGTATTTT. Translation gives CALGQNTDTQYF. This rearrangement joins TRBV30 to TRBJ2-3; 7 positions agree with TRBD1. Looked up from germline, CDR1 is GTSNPN and CDR2 is SVGIG (reference sequence). V lost 7 bases to trimming and J lost 2 bases; unmatched junction nucleotides: 3. The CDR3 is 12 amino acids. Full variable domain (missing parts from reference TRBV30 and TRBJ2-3): SQTIHQWPATLVQPVGSPLSLECTVEGTSNPNLYWYRQAAGRGLQLLFYSVGIGQISSEVPQNLSASRPQDRQFILSSKKLLLSDSGFYLCALGQNTDTQYFGPGTRLTVL.

J is TRBJ1-2 and V is TRBV6-5; D is unclear. Trimming left V 0 bases short and J 4 bases short, with 12 bases between. This CDR3 contains 15 residues. The V gene's germline CDR1 is MNHEY and CDR2 SVGAGI. This CDR3 is CASSYSRSEGYGYTF. CDR3 coding DNA: TGTGCCAGCAGTTACTCCCGCTCAGAGGGCTATGGCTACACCTTC.

In its sample, this clone was seen once. V gene TRBV13 combines with J gene TRBJ2-7; TRBD2 is a possible D gene (5 bases). V was trimmed by 2 bases and J by 4 bases, leaving 9 bases between them. Germline loops: CDR1 PRHDT, CDR2 FYEKMQ (reference sequence). CDR3 size: 13 residues. In nucleotides, the CDR3 is TGTGCCAGCAGCTTACGGGATCAATACGAGCAGTACTTC. Encoded protein: CASSLRDQYEQYF.

This chain joins TRBV6-6 and TRBJ2-3, with 8 positions matching TRBD2. This CDR3 region has 14 residues. Per the germline V gene, CDR1 is MNHNY and CDR2 is SVGAGI (reference sequence). V gave up 2 bases and J gave up 5 bases; unmatched junction bases: 3. The CDR3 spells CASSYRGGRDTQYF. The DNA for the CDR3 is TGTGCCAGCAGTTACCGGGGGGGCCGAGATACGCAGTATTTT.

The V and J genes are TRBV11-2 and TRBJ2-7; 10 nucleotides agree with TRBD2. The CDR3 spans 15 residues. V trimming: 8 bases; J trimming: 4 bases; junction bases outside the gene matches: 11. Per the germline V gene, CDR1 is SGHAT and CDR2 is FQNNGV. CDR3 amino acids: CASRTIAGGSYEQYF. The CDR3 nucleotides are TGTGCCAGCCGCACGATAGCGGGGGGTTCTTACGAGCAGTACTTC. The full variable domain, with the rest looked up from reference TRBV11-2 and TRBJ2-7, is EAGVAQSPRYKIIEKRQSVAFWCNPISGHATLYWYQQILGQGPKLLIQFQNNGVVDDSQLPKDRFSAERLKGVDSTLKIQPAKLEDSAVYLCASRTIAGGSYEQYFGPGTRLTVT.